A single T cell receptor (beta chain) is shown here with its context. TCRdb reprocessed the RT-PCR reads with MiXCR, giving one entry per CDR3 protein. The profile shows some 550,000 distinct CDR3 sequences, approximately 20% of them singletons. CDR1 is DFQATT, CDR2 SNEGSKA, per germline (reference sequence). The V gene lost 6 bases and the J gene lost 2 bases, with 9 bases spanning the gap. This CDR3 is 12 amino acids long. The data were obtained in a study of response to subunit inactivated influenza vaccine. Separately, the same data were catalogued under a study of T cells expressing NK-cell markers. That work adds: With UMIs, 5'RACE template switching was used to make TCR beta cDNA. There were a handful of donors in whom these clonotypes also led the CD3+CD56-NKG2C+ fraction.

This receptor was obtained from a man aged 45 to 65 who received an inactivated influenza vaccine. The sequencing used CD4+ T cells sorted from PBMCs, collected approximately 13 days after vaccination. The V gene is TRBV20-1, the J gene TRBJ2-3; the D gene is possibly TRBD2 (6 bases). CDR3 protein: CSATRATDTQYF. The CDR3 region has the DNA TGCAGTGCGACTAGAGCCACAGATACGCAGTATTTT.